This entry features one T cell receptor (beta chain) sequence. Study processing details: Amplified reference gene primers provided the basis for estimating nucleated cell counts. Only in-frame clones appear in the TCRdb table, and some are missing; sequencing was by immunoSEQ multiplex PCR. The V and J calls and clone size were taken over from that table, and D and trimming were inferred from the DNA. The sample holds over 150,000 clones, 90% seen once. The data were taken from a study of blood T cell repertoires in COVID-19. Study-wide background: COVID-19 samples, acute and convalescent, were from the United States, Italy and Spain. T cells, B-cell-depleted T cells, or PBMCs provided the cDNA or gDNA that served as material.

The receptor's source is a man in his fifties with acute or convalescent COVID-19. What was sequenced was peripheral blood.

The DNA of the CDR3 is TGCGCCAGCAGCTTGGGTATTAGTGGGGCTTCTAACTATGGCTACACCTTC. It specifies CASSLGISGASNYGYTF. V gene TRBV5-1 combines with J gene TRBJ1-2; D perhaps matches TRBD1 (5 bases). The CDR3 is made up of 17 amino acids. From germline, CDR1 is SGHRS and CDR2 YFSETQ. V lost 0 bases and J lost 0, with 15 bases in between.